The 29 T cell receptor beta chains presented below share a single source sample, sequenced in a study of cytomegalovirus exposure and HLA in healthy donors. The PCR employed 60 Vbeta primers together with 13 Jbeta primers. The assay was immunoSEQ multiplex PCR, and TCRdb's table has in-frame clones only and misses some. The data contain about 150,000 clones, about two thirds of them singletons. The sample taken for sequencing was PBMCs. These TCRs come from a woman under 30 in good health and CMV-seronegative.

V is TRBV15 and J is TRBJ1-4; D gene ambiguous. CDR3 length: 15 amino acids. The V end lost 1 base, the J end lost 5 bases, and 11 bases lay between the germline ends. The germline gives CDR1 LNHNV, CDR2 YYDKDF (reference sequence). The CDR3 bases are TGTGCCACCAGCAGAGTCCCGGGTGGAAATGAAAAACTGTTTTTT. It specifies CATSRVPGGNEKLFF.

Within the sample, this clone is medium-sized. J is TRBJ1-3 and V is TRBV9; TRBD1 matches at 10 bases. The CDR3 covers 14 residues. CDR1 SGDLS and CDR2 YYNGEE come from the germline V gene. V shed 0 bases, J shed 7 bases, and the junction held 1 base outside the gene matches. The CDR3 coding sequence is TGTGCCAGCAGCGTAGGGGACAGGGGTAACACCATATATTTT. Protein: CASSVGDRGNTIYF. The variable domain in full, with the rest retrieved from reference TRBV9 and TRBJ1-3, is DSGVTQTPKHLITATGQRVTLRCSPRSGDLSVYWYQQSLDQGLQFLIQYYNGEERAKGNILERFSAQQFPDLHSELNLSSLELGDSALYFCASSVGDRGNTIYFGEGSWLTVV.

The chain links TRBV7-2 to TRBJ2-7, with D hard to call. This CDR3 has 15 residues. In germline, CDR1 is SGHTA, CDR2 FQGNSA. With 0 bases removed from V and 1 base from J, the gap between germline ends came to 10 bases. The CDR3 coding sequence is TGTGCCAGCAGCTTAGCGATGGCAGGATCCTACGAGCAGTACTTC. Translated, it gives CASSLAMAGSYEQYF.

The chain uses TRBV7-6 and TRBJ1-5; a possible D gene is TRBD1 (5 bases). The CDR3 consists of 16 residues. Germline V gene lookup returns CDR1 SGHVS and CDR2 FNYEAQ. V was cut by 3 bases and J by 4 bases, with 16 bases left in between. CDR3 in amino acids: CASSLGGRGGNQPQHF. DNA of the CDR3: TGTGCCAGCAGCTTGGGGGGACGGGGGGGAAATCAGCCCCAGCATTTT.

V usage is TRBV5-6 and J usage is TRBJ2-2, with TRBD2 matching 8 bases. Per germline, CDR1 SGHDT and CDR2 YYEEEE. The CDR3 has 18 residues. V lost 3 bases to trimming and J lost 4 bases; unmatched junction nucleotides: 14. The chain's CDR3 is CASSWKDRLASRTGELFF. The CDR3 DNA is TGTGCCAGCAGCTGGAAAGATAGACTAGCGAGCCGCACCGGGGAGCTGTTTTTT.

The V gene is TRBV5-1, the J gene TRBJ1-2; a weak D match, TRBD1 (5 bases). The CDR3 has 13 residues. V lost 1 base, J lost 6 bases, and 10 bases lay in between. CDR1 and CDR2 from the germline V gene are SGHRS and YFSETQ. CDR3 DNA: TGCGCCAGCAGCTTGCGAAGACAGCATGGCTACACCTTC. Translation gives CASSLRRQHGYTF.

In DNA, the CDR3 is TGTGCCAGCAGCTTAGGCGGGGGGGCCTACAATGAGCAGTTCTTC. Protein sequence: CASSLGGGAYNEQFF. J is TRBJ2-1 and V is TRBV7-6, with 9 bases that match TRBD2. CDR1 and CDR2 from the germline V gene are SGHVS and FNYEAQ. The CDR3 sequence is 15 residues long. V lost 1 base and J lost 2; bases outside the gene matches: 0.

This chain connects TRBV6-1 to TRBJ2-3, with D possibly matching TRBD1 (6 bases). Germline values: CDR1 MNHNS, CDR2 SASEGT. The CDR3 runs to 16 residues. V lost 4 bases, J lost 0 bases, and 14 bases lay in between. CDR3 sequence reads: CASSAQGGRSTDTQYF. The CDR3 nucleotides are TGTGCCAGCAGTGCACAGGGCGGTCGGAGCACAGATACGCAGTATTTT.

The chain couples TRBV4-1 to TRBJ1-1, with TRBD1 as a possible D gene (6 bases). The germline V gene has CDR1 MGHRA and CDR2 YSYEKL. There are 14 residues in the CDR3. V dropped 8 bases and J dropped 1 base, with 14 bases sitting between them. CDR3 sequence (DNA): TGCGCCAGCTCGCGGAACAGGGCGAACACTGAAGCTTTCTTT. Its protein is CASSRNRANTEAFF.

This clone was seen a single time. V is TRBV14 and J is TRBJ2-5, with 8 positions matching TRBD1. With 5 bases clipped from V and 5 bases from J, the junction kept 10 bases outside the gene matches. The CDR3 extends over 15 amino acids. Germline V gives CDR1 SGHDN, CDR2 FVKESK. This chain's CDR3 is CASSSGTGGVETQYF. The DNA of the CDR3 is TGTGCCAGCAGCTCCGGGACAGGCGGCGTCGAGACCCAGTACTTC.

The V call is TRBV5-6, the J call TRBJ2-1, with D hard to call. CDR1 and CDR2 from the germline V gene are SGHDT and YYEEEE. The CDR3 is 15 amino acids. V lost 1 base to trimming and J lost 2 bases, with 10 bases between them. The CDR3 DNA follows: TGTGCCAGCAGCTTGCGGCCAGGCACCTACAATGAGCAGTTCTTC. Protein product: CASSLRPGTYNEQFF.

The V call is TRBV15, the J call TRBJ2-1; D gene uncertain. This CDR3 spans 12 amino acids. V lost 8 bases to trimming and J lost 5 bases, with 10 bases between them. The germline gives CDR1 LNHNV, CDR2 YYDKDF (reference sequence). The CDR3 loop reads CATAAENNEQFF. DNA of the CDR3: TGTGCCACCGCGGCGGAGAACAATGAGCAGTTCTTC.

V and J are TRBV5-4 and TRBJ1-1; D gene uncertain. V was pared by 2 bases and J by 6 bases, with 11 bases between. This CDR3 comprises 13 residues. From germline, CDR1 is SGHNT and CDR2 YYREEE (reference sequence). The DNA of the CDR3 is TGTGCCAGCAGCTTTTCGTCAGTCTCTGAAGCTTTCTTT. As protein: CASSFSSVSEAFF.

This chain uses TRBV6-6 with TRBJ2-1; no clear D gene. The CDR3 runs 11 residues. V dropped 5 bases and J dropped 5 bases, with 4 bases sitting between them. CDR1 is MNHNY and CDR2 is SVGAGI in the germline V gene (reference sequence). CDR3 region: CASSPNNEQFF. The CDR3 DNA follows: TGTGCCAGCAGTCCCAACAATGAGCAGTTCTTC.

The chain employs TRBV6-5 and TRBJ1-2, with D possibly being TRBD1 (6 bases). The CDR3 loop spans 13 amino acids. The ends were cut back, 5 bases at V and 8 bases at J, with 15 bases in the middle. Germline CDR1 is MNHEY and CDR2 is SVGAGI. The DNA for the CDR3 is TGTGCCAGCAGTCCTACAGGGCTACGGGGCTACACCTTC. The encoded protein is CASSPTGLRGYTF.

This clone was recorded a few times. The J gene is TRBJ1-1, the V gene TRBV19; 7 bases map to TRBD1. The V and J ends lost 5 bases and 3 bases, in that order; junction bases with no gene match: 3. The CDR3 contains 13 residues. Germline loops: CDR1 LNHDA, CDR2 SQIVND (reference sequence). Here the CDR3 DNA reads TGTGCCAGTAGTGAGGGGACAGACACTGAAGCTTTCTTT. It encodes CASSEGTDTEAFF.

Here the CDR3 reads CASSLEGQGRAYNEQFF. The CDR3, as DNA: TGTGCCAGCAGCTTAGAGGGACAGGGTAGGGCTTACAATGAGCAGTTCTTC. The chain joins TRBV11-2 to TRBJ2-1, with TRBD1 identical over 9 bases. CDR3 size: 17 residues. The trim removed 0 bases at V and 4 bases at J, leaving 7 bases unmatched. CDR1 and CDR2 (germline): SGHAT, FQNNGV.

The chain recombines TRBV9 with TRBJ1-1, with D possibly being TRBD1 (5 bases). The CDR3 has 14 amino acids. The V end lost 5 bases, the J end lost 1 base, and 12 bases lay between the germline ends. Germline-derived CDR1 and CDR2 are SGDLS and YYNGEE. In DNA form, the CDR3 reads TGTGCCAGCAGTCGTGGGGCAGGGAACACTGAAGCTTTCTTT. Its translation is CASSRGAGNTEAFF.

V and J are TRBV5-1 and TRBJ2-1, with D perhaps TRBD1 (6 bases). The V gene lost 5 bases and the J gene lost 1 base, with 19 bases spanning the gap. The CDR3 totals 17 residues. Germline V gene sequence: CDR1 SGHRS, CDR2 YFSETQ. The CDR3 DNA reads as TGCGCCAGCAGTTTTTATAAGGGGGAGAGGTCCTACAATGAGCAGTTCTTC. It translates to CASSFYKGERSYNEQFF. Full variable domain (rest looked up from reference TRBV5-1 and TRBJ2-1): KAGVTQTPRYLIKTRGQQVTLSCSPISGHRSVSWYQQTPGQGLQFLFEYFSETQRNKGNFPGRFSGRQFSNSRSEMNVSTLELGDSALYLCASSFYKGERSYNEQFFGPGTRLTVL.

This clone was picked up many times. The V call is TRBV6-1, the J call TRBJ2-7; maybe TRBD1 (7 bases). There are 15 residues in the CDR3. The germline CDR1 and CDR2 sequences are MNHNS and SASEGT. V dropped 1 base and J dropped 5 bases, with 15 bases sitting between them. The CDR3 loop is CASSEVAGGSDEQYF. The CDR3 nucleotides read TGTGCCAGCAGTGAAGTGGCAGGGGGGTCCGACGAGCAGTACTTC.

CDR3 sequence reads: CASSYSGLEREKLFF. In DNA form, the CDR3 reads TGTGCCAGCAGTTATTCGGGACTTGAGCGGGAAAAACTGTTTTTT. V gene TRBV6-5 combines with J gene TRBJ1-4; the D gene is possibly TRBD1 (5 bases). The CDR3 runs 15 residues. The V end lost 3 bases, the J end lost 8 bases, and 16 bases lay between the germline ends. CDR1 and CDR2 (germline): MNHEY, SVGAGI.

The CDR3 DNA reads TGTGCCAGCAAACAATGGCCCGGGGGATACAATGAGCAGTTCTTC. Amino acids: CASKQWPGGYNEQFF. This chain joins TRBV6-1 and TRBJ2-1, with D possibly matching TRBD2 (6 bases). Germline lookup yields CDR1 MNHNS and CDR2 SASEGT. The CDR3 has 15 amino acids. V lost 7 bases and J 4 bases, leaving 17 bases between the germline ends.

A single count supports this clone. The chain couples TRBV7-9 to TRBJ1-5; D is unclear. CDR1 SEHNR and CDR2 FQNEAQ come from the germline V gene (reference sequence). V lost 3 bases, J lost 7 bases, and 7 bases lay in between. CDR3 length: 12 residues. The CDR3 protein is CASSLSWQPQHF. The CDR3 coding sequence is TGTGCCAGCAGCTTGAGTTGGCAGCCCCAGCATTTT.

The V call is TRBV4-3, the J call TRBJ2-1; 11 positions agree with TRBD2. CDR1 LGHNA and CDR2 YSLEER come from the germline V gene. V was clipped by 3 bases and J by 4 bases; unmatched bases: 5. The CDR3 runs to 16 residues. CDR3 sequence: CASSQALAGEYNEQFF. The CDR3 DNA is TGCGCCAGCAGCCAGGCACTAGCGGGAGAGTACAATGAGCAGTTCTTC.

The chain uses TRBV7-6 and TRBJ2-1; D is unclear. Trimming took off 5 bases at V and 6 bases at J, with 11 bases between the two ends. Germline V lookup: CDR1 SGHVS, CDR2 FNYEAQ. The CDR3 runs 13 residues. In DNA, the CDR3 is TGTGCCAGCAGCCCCACCCGGGTCAATGAGCAGTTCTTC. It codes for CASSPTRVNEQFF.

The J gene is TRBJ2-1, the V gene TRBV5-8; the match to TRBD2 covers 8 bases. This CDR3 spans 15 amino acids. The V gene's germline CDR1 is SGHTS and CDR2 YDEGEE. Trimming at V came to 3 bases and at J to 4 bases, leaving 6 bases not matched to a gene. The CDR3 nucleotides read TGTGCCAGCAGCTCAGCGGGGGAGGCATACAATGAGCAGTTCTTC. The encoded protein is CASSSAGEAYNEQFF.

This rearrangement joins TRBV27 to TRBJ1-1, with D possibly being TRBD1 (5 bases). This CDR3 is built from 14 residues. Looked up from germline, CDR1 is MNHEY and CDR2 is SMNVEV (reference sequence). V was shortened by 2 bases and J by 3 bases, with 10 bases between the two germline ends. This CDR3 is CASSLGGFYTEAFF. CDR3 DNA sequence: TGTGCCAGCAGTTTAGGGGGGTTCTACACTGAAGCTTTCTTT.

This sequence joins TRBV27 and TRBJ2-6; 9 positions agree with TRBD1. In germline, CDR1 is MNHEY, CDR2 SMNVEV (reference sequence). V was clipped by 8 bases and J by 0 bases; unmatched bases: 8. The CDR3 is 17 residues long. CDR3 sequence: CASYRDRVPSGANVLTF. CDR3 bases: TGTGCCAGCTACCGGGACAGGGTACCCTCTGGGGCCAACGTCCTGACTTTC.

The chain joins TRBV10-2 to TRBJ2-2, with 8 bases aligning to TRBD2. The CDR3 runs 15 residues. V trimming: 6 bases; J trimming: 13 bases; junction bases outside the gene matches: 16. CDR1 and CDR2 from the germline V gene are WSHSY and SAAADI. The CDR3 sequence is CASSHDGGAPRPLFF. CDR3 in DNA: TGCGCCAGCAGCCACGACGGGGGGGCCCCAAGGCCGCTGTTTTTT.